The sequence of this T cell receptor beta chain was determined in a study of cytomegalovirus exposure and HLA in healthy donors. Study-wide results and caveats: Many donors carried some public TCRs, although rarity characterized most TCR sequences. Within the approximately 130 validation repertoires, first-cohort TCR clusters tended to co-occur, according to a later analysis. It was reported that the classifier diagnosed cytomegalovirus status with high specificity and sensitivity in both the original and validation cohorts.

On this clone: The antigen is not known.

Sequenced by immunoSEQ multiplex PCR; TCRdb stores in-frame clones only, minus some. The profile covers 100,000 to 150,000 clones, with about 84% appearing a single time and about 5.3% taken by the ten largest. CDR1 and CDR2 (germline): SGHRS, YFSETQ. Trimming stripped 0 bases from V and 7 bases from J, with 4 bases between. The CDR3 runs to 12 residues. Sequencing was done on a sample of PBMCs. This clonotype originated in a man between 18 and 29 years old in good health and CMV-seronegative. The rearrangement uses TRBV5-1 and TRBJ2-2, with D hard to call. CDR3 coding DNA: TGCGCCAGCAGCTTGGTCCGCGGGGAGCTGTTTTTT. It yields the protein CASSLVRGELFF.